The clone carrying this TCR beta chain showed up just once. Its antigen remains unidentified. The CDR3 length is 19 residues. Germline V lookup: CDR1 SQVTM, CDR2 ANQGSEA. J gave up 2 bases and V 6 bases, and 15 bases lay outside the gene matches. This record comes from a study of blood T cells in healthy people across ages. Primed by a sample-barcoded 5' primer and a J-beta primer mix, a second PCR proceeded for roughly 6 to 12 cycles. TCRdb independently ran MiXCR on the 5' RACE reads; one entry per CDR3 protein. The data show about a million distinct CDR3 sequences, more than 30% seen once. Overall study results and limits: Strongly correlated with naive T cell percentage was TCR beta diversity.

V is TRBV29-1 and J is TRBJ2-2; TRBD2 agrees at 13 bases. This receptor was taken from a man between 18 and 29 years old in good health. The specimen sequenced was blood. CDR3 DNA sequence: TGCAGCGTGAGGGAATATCCGGGACTAGCGGGGCAAAACACCGGGGAGCTGTTTTTT. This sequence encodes CSVREYPGLAGQNTGELFF.